Listed below are T cell receptor beta chains from one sample, sequenced in a study of blood T cell repertoires in COVID-19. Sequenced by immunoSEQ multiplex PCR; TCRdb stores in-frame clones only, minus some. The sample has about 220,000 clones, almost 90% seen once. What was sequenced was PBMCs or T cells enriched from blood (not recorded which). These receptors came from a woman aged 50 to 60 with acute COVID-19. Each CDR3 is given with its conserved first and last residue. D genes are given only for firm matches. Part of the rows lack a size; the others show once, few, many or a class for expanded clones.

j_call,d_call,v_call,clone_size,cdr3_aa,cdr3_nt
TRBJ2-7,.,TRBV7-8,.,CASSLAGGKPPYEQYF,TGTGCCAGCAGCTTAGCCGGCGGGAAACCCCCCTACGAGCAGTACTTC
TRBJ1-5,.,TRBV28,.,CASSPRRVNQPQHF,TGTGCCAGCAGTCCCCGGAGGGTCAATCAGCCCCAGCATTTT
TRBJ1-5,.,TRBV6-5,.,CASSYSRGDSNQPQHF,TGTGCCAGCAGTTACTCCCGGGGGGACAGCAATCAGCCCCAGCATTTT
TRBJ2-7,.,TRBV2,.,CASKSGGSGEQYF,TGTGCCAGCAAATCAGGGGGGAGTGGCGAGCAGTACTTC
TRBJ2-1,TRBD2,TRBV28,.,CASSSAGLAPHEQFF,TGTGCCAGCAGTTCGGCGGGACTAGCCCCCCATGAGCAGTTCTTC
TRBJ2-7,.,TRBV5-1,.,CASSLDPSSYEQYF,TGCGCCAGCAGCTTGGACCCGAGCTCCTACGAGCAGTACTTC
TRBJ2-3,.,TRBV30,.,CAWGLGDTQYF,TGTGCCTGGGGGCTAGGAGATACGCAGTATTTT
TRBJ2-7,.,TRBV9,.,CASSVTGSAYEQYF,TGTGCCAGCAGCGTAACTGGGAGTGCCTACGAGCAGTACTTC
TRBJ2-2,.,TRBV7-9,.,CASSPADRSSTGELFF,TGTGCCAGCAGTCCCGCAGACAGATCTAGCACCGGGGAGCTGTTTTTT
TRBJ2-7,TRBD1,TRBV5-4,.,CASSQDRGTYEQYF,TGTGCCAGCAGCCAGGACAGGGGCACCTACGAGCAGTACTTC
TRBJ2-3,TRBD2,TRBV5-1,once,CASNPTSGTDTQYF,TGCGCCAGCAACCCGACTAGCGGCACAGATACGCAGTATTTT
TRBJ2-4,.,TRBV28,.,CASIKPPLNIQYF,TGTGCCAGCATTAAGCCACCACTAAACATTCAGTACTTC
TRBJ1-1,TRBD1,TRBV6-2/TRBV6-3,few,CASSYAPNRGHMVGTEAFF,TGTGCCAGCAGTTACGCCCCCAACAGGGGGCATATGGTGGGCACTGAAGCTTTCTTT
TRBJ2-7,TRBD2,TRBV7-2,.,CASSQILAGETSYEQYF,TGTGCCAGCAGCCAAATACTAGCGGGGGAGACATCCTACGAGCAGTACTTC
TRBJ2-7,TRBD2,TRBV27,once,CASRALAGGEQYF,TGTGCCAGCCGCGCTTTAGCGGGAGGGGAGCAGTACTTC
TRBJ1-6,.,TRBV6-5,.,CASSYSGRDNSPLHF,TGTGCCAGCAGTTACTCCGGGAGAGATAATTCACCCCTCCACTTT
TRBJ2-7,TRBD2,TRBV7-2,.,CASSSGILYEQYF,TGTGCCAGCAGCAGCGGGATCCTATACGAGCAGTACTTC
TRBJ2-1,TRBD2,TRBV4-1,.,CASSQEEGAGGPINEQFF,TGCGCCAGCAGCCAAGAGGAGGGTGCGGGAGGGCCCATCAATGAGCAGTTCTTC
TRBJ1-1,TRBD1,TRBV27,.,CATRTGGTEAFF,TGTGCCACCCGGACAGGGGGAACTGAAGCTTTCTTT
TRBJ2-1,TRBD1,TRBV7-9,.,CASSFGQGEQFF,TGTGCCAGCAGCTTTGGACAGGGCGAGCAGTTCTTC
TRBJ2-1,.,TRBV18,.,CASSPRDSSYNEQFF,TGTGCCAGCTCACCTCGGGACTCCAGCTACAATGAGCAGTTCTTC
TRBJ2-5,.,TRBV10-2,.,CASSPREAQYF,TGCGCCAGCAGTCCGAGAGAGGCCCAGTACTTC
TRBJ2-7,TRBD2,TRBV6-2/TRBV6-3,.,CASSYSTKLAGGFYEQYF,TGTGCCAGCAGTTACTCAACTAAACTAGCGGGAGGCTTCTACGAGCAGTACTTC
TRBJ1-3,.,TRBV27,.,CASRSPTESGNTIYF,TGTGCCAGCAGGTCCCCTACAGAGTCTGGAAACACCATATATTTT
TRBJ2-2,TRBD2,TRBV9,.,CASSPHLAGGGNTGELFF,TGTGCCAGCAGCCCCCACCTAGCGGGAGGAGGGAACACCGGGGAGCTGTTTTTT
TRBJ1-5,TRBD1,TRBV2,.,CASSGGQRLNQPQHF,TGTGCCAGCAGTGGGGGACAGAGACTCAATCAGCCCCAGCATTTT
TRBJ2-1,.,TRBV18,.,CASSLLAPVSYNEQFF,TGTGCCAGCTCACTCCTAGCGCCCGTCTCCTACAATGAGCAGTTCTTC
TRBJ1-6,TRBD1,TRBV10-3,once,CAISVGTDNSPLHF,TGTGCCATCAGTGTAGGGACAGATAATTCACCCCTCCACTTT
TRBJ2-1,.,TRBV30,.,CAWSSGLSYNEQFF,TGTGCCTGGAGTTCAGGACTATCCTACAATGAGCAGTTCTTC
TRBJ2-7,TRBD1,TRBV5-6,.,CASSSGQAFNEQYF,TGTGCCAGCAGCTCGGGACAGGCTTTCAACGAGCAGTACTTC